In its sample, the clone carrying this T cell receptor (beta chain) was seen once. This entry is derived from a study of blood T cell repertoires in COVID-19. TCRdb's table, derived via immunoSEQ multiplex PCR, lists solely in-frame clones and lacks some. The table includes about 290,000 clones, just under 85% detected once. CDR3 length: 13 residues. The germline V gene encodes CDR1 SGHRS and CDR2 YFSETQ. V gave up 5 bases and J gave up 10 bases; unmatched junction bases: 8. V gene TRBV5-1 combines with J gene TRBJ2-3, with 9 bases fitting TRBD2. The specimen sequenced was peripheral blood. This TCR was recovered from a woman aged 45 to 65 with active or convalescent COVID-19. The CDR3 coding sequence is TGCGCCAGCAGGCCGAGCGGGAGGTACGCGCAGTATTTT. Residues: CASRPSGRYAQYF.